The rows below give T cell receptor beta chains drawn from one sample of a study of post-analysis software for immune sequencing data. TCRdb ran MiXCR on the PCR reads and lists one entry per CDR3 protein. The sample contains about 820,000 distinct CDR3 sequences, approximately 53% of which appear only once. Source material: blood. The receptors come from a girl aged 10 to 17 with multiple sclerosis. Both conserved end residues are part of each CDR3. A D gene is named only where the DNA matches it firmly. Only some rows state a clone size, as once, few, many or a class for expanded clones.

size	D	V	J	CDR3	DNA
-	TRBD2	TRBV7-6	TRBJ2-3	CASSVRGGTGLSTDTQYF	TGTGCCAGCAGCGTACGCGGGGGGACCGGGCTCAGCACAGATACGCAGTATTTT
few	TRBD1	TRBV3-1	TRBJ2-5	CASSLRTGVYQETQYF	TGTGCCAGCAGCCTTCGAACAGGGGTGTACCAAGAGACCCAGTACTTC
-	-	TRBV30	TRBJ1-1	CAWRLQGNTEAFF	TGTGCCTGGAGACTTCAGGGAAACACTGAAGCTTTCTTT
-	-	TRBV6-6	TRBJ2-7	CASSYRSRYGSYEQYF	TGTGCCAGCAGTTATCGTTCGAGGTACGGCTCCTACGAGCAGTACTTC
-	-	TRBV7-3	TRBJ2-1	CASSLQGADNEQFF	TGTGCCAGCAGCTTACAGGGAGCGGACAATGAGCAGTTCTTC
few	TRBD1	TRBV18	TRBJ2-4	CASSPQQGIAKNIQYF	TGTGCCAGCTCACCACAACAGGGGATAGCCAAAAACATTCAGTACTTC
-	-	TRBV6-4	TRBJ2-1	CARTRSPGFF	TGTGCCAGAACACGCTCTCCGGGGTTCTTC
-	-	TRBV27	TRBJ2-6	CASSLSGVGANVLTF	TGTGCCAGCAGTTTATCAGGAGTTGGGGCCAACGTCCTGACTTTC
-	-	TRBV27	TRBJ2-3	CASRVLGGADTQYF	TGTGCCAGCAGGGTTCTTGGCGGGGCAGATACGCAGTATTTT
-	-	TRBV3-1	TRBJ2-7	CASSHLRGLTYEQYF	TGTGCCAGCAGCCACTTACGGGGGCTAACCTACGAGCAGTACTTC
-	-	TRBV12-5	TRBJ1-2	CASGPGQRNYGYTF	TGTGCTAGTGGCCCCGGACAAAGGAACTATGGCTACACCTTC
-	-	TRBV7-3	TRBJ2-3	CASSSPLGPSASTDTQYF	TGTGCCAGCAGCTCCCCACTAGGGCCGAGTGCTAGCACAGATACGCAGTATTTT
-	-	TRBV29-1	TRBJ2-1	CSVEDPVYEQFF	TGCAGCGTTGAAGATCCGGTCTATGAGCAGTTCTTC
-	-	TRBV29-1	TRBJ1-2	CSVENRGPNYGYTF	TGCAGCGTTGAAAACCGGGGACCTAACTATGGCTACACCTTC
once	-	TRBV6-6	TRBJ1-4	CASSLEWDFNEKLFF	TGTGCCAGCAGTTTGGAGTGGGACTTTAATGAAAAACTGTTTTTT
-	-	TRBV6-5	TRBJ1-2	CASSYRDTAYGYTF	TGTGCCAGCAGTTACCGGGACACGGCCTATGGCTACACCTTC
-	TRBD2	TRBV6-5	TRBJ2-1	CASRITSGTYNEQFF	TGTGCCAGCAGGATAACTAGCGGGACTTACAATGAGCAGTTCTTC
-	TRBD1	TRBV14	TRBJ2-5	CASSQGAMGLRPGQEYQETQYF	TGTGCCAGCAGCCAAGGGGCGATGGGCCTTCGACCGGGACAGGAGTACCAAGAGACCCAGTACTTC
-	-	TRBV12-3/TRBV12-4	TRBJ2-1	CASSNPGPSYNEQFF	TGTGCCAGCAGTAACCCGGGACCCTCCTACAATGAGCAGTTCTTC
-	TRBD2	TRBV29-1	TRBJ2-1	CSVEPVTSGRKDEQFF	TGCAGCGTTGAACCCGTGACTAGCGGGAGGAAGGATGAGCAGTTCTTC
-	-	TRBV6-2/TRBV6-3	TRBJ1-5	CASSYKKGSGHNQPQHF	TGTGCCAGCAGTTATAAAAAAGGGAGCGGTCACAATCAGCCCCAGCATTTT
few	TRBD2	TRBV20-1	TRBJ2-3	CSARRLAGVTDTQYF	TGCAGTGCTAGGAGACTAGCGGGGGTCACAGATACGCAGTATTTT
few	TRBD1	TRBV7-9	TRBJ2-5	CASSDYRDRFRLNQETQYF	TGTGCCAGCAGCGACTACCGGGACAGGTTTCGTTTAAACCAAGAGACCCAGTACTTC
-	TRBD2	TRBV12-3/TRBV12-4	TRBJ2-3	CASRMGLAGVDTQYF	TGTGCCAGCAGGATGGGACTAGCGGGAGTTGATACGCAGTATTTT
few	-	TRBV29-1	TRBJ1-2	CSVDSAGDLGYTF	TGCAGCGTTGACAGCGCAGGGGATCTTGGCTACACCTTC